The 25 T cell receptor beta chains presented below share a single source sample, sequenced in a study of T-cell memory formation after mild COVID-19. TCRdb itself ran the 5' RACE reads through MiXCR, one entry per CDR3 protein. The table has some 210,000 distinct CDR3 sequences, approximately 30% seen once; the top ten hold roughly 11%. Sequenced sample: PBMCs or a T cell subset sorted from them (not recorded which). The receptors were sampled from an adult woman who had mild COVID-19 (a few samples of this study predate the infection). Cell type and time point are not known.

This clonotype appeared a few times. The chain employs TRBV24-1 and TRBJ1-5; TRBD1 matches 8 bases. Trimming at V came to 4 bases and at J to 1 base, leaving 2 bases not matched to a gene. CDR1 is KGHDR and CDR2 is SFDVKD in the germline V gene. The CDR3 loop spans 15 amino acids. CDR3 amino acids: CATSDQGASNQPQHF. CDR3 in DNA: TGTGCCACCAGTGACCAGGGGGCAAGCAATCAGCCCCAGCATTTT.

This clonotype was detected a few times. The chain has TRBV9 and TRBJ2-7; the match to TRBD2 covers 10 bases. Germline values: CDR1 SGDLS, CDR2 YYNGEE. The CDR3 is 17 residues long. The V gene end was trimmed by 4 bases and the J gene end by 9 bases; junction bases not matched to a gene: 19. The CDR3 sequence is CASSPADSGRPLRGQYF. The DNA for the CDR3 is TGTGCCAGCAGCCCCGCCGATAGCGGGAGGCCCCTACGTGGGCAGTACTTC. The complete variable domain, with remaining parts taken from reference TRBV9 and TRBJ2-7, reads DSGVTQTPKHLITATGQRVTLRCSPRSGDLSVYWYQQSLDQGLQFLIQYYNGEERAKGNILERFSAQQFPDLHSELNLSSLELGDSALYFCASSPADSGRPLRGQYFGPGTRLTVT.

Only a few counts were recorded for this clonotype. The chain employs TRBV5-6 and TRBJ1-3; D is possibly TRBD1 (5 bases). Germline lookup yields CDR1 SGHDT and CDR2 YYEEEE. The CDR3 has 14 residues. Trimming took 2 bases from V and 4 from J, leaving 10 bases between them. The CDR3 loop reads CASSLSGSGNTIYF. The CDR3, as DNA: TGTGCCAGCAGCTTATCAGGGTCCGGAAACACCATATATTTT.

V usage is TRBV23-1 and J usage is TRBJ2-5; 8 bases map to TRBD1. TRBV23-1 is classed as an ORF, of uncertain function. The CDR3 covers 15 residues. The trim removed 0 bases at V and 4 bases at J, leaving 4 bases unmatched. As DNA, the CDR3 is TGCGCCAGCAGTCAATCGCGCGACAGGGGAGAGACCCAGTACTTC. It specifies CASSQSRDRGETQYF.

This chain joins TRBV7-8 and TRBJ1-6; D call uncertain. The germline V gene encodes CDR1 SGHVS and CDR2 FQNEAQ. V lost 3 bases and J 7 bases, leaving 7 bases between the germline ends. There are 13 residues in the CDR3. CDR3 coding DNA: TGTGCCAGCAGCTTGCCGGGGAATTCACCCCTCCACTTT. It codes for CASSLPGNSPLHF.

This clonotype was recorded many times. The chain has TRBV7-6 and TRBJ2-1; 9 bases are shared with TRBD2. Trimming cost V 1 base and J 2 bases; bases outside gene matches: 6. The CDR3 loop spans 17 amino acids. Germline loops: CDR1 SGHVS, CDR2 FNYEAQ. CDR3 loop: CASSLVSSGGTYNEQFF. DNA for the CDR3: TGTGCCAGCAGCTTAGTATCCAGCGGGGGGACCTACAATGAGCAGTTCTTC.

The rearrangement links TRBV10-3 to TRBJ2-2; a possible D gene is TRBD1 (6 bases). The CDR3 extends over 20 amino acids. Germline CDR1 is ENHRY and CDR2 is SYGVKD. Trimming took off 4 bases at V and 2 bases at J, with 26 bases between the two ends. CDR3 nucleotides: TGTGCCATCAGTGGATCCCCGGACAGTCCTGGAACGGGTAACACCGGGGAGCTGTTTTTT. Translated, it gives CAISGSPDSPGTGNTGELFF.

V and J are TRBV19 and TRBJ1-2; D unresolved. The V gene lost 7 bases and the J gene lost 3 bases, with 12 bases spanning the gap. CDR1 and CDR2 (germline): LNHDA, SQIVND (reference sequence). The CDR3 has 13 amino acids. The CDR3 sequence is CASNPKEDYGYTF. CDR3 DNA: TGTGCCAGTAATCCAAAGGAGGACTATGGCTACACCTTC.

The chain is built from TRBV5-6 and TRBJ1-2; 7 positions agree with TRBD1. V lost 0 bases to trimming and J lost 0 bases; unmatched junction nucleotides: 8. CDR1 and CDR2 (germline): SGHDT, YYEEEE. The CDR3 has 17 amino acids. CDR3 residues: CASSLGQGTPANYGYTF. CDR3 nucleotides: TGTGCCAGCAGCTTGGGACAGGGAACTCCCGCTAACTATGGCTACACCTTC. Together with reference TRBV5-6 and TRBJ1-2, the CDR3 gives the full variable domain: DAGVTQSPTHLIKTRGQQVTLRCSPKSGHDTVSWYQQALGQGPQFIFQYYEEEERQRGNFPDRFSGHQFPNYSSELNVNALLLGDSALYLCASSLGQGTPANYGYTFGSGTRLTVV.

This clonotype was counted a few times. This rearrangement joins TRBV7-9 to TRBJ2-6; unclear D gene. Germline values: CDR1 SEHNR, CDR2 FQNEAQ (reference sequence). The length of the CDR3 is 15 residues. V was shortened by 1 base and J by 3 bases, with 7 bases between the two germline ends. The CDR3 DNA reads TGTGCCAGCAGCTTAGAGGGTGGTGGGGCCAACGTCCTGACTTTC. This translates into CASSLEGGGANVLTF. The full variable domain, rest sourced from reference TRBV7-9 and TRBJ2-6, is DTGVSQNPRHKITKRGQNVTFRCDPISEHNRLYWYRQTLGQGPEFLTYFQNEAQLEKSRLLSDRFSAERPKGSFSTLEIQRTEQGDSAMYLCASSLEGGGANVLTFGAGSRLTVL.

Here the CDR3 DNA reads TGCGCCAGCAGCTTGCATGGTTACAATGAGCAGTTCTTC. This sequence encodes CASSLHGYNEQFF. The chain links TRBV5-1 to TRBJ2-1; D gene unclear. The CDR3 length is 13 residues. Trimming removed 1 base at V and 4 bases at J, with 6 bases between. From germline, CDR1 is SGHRS and CDR2 YFSETQ. Drawing the rest from reference TRBV5-1 and TRBJ2-1, the complete variable domain is KAGVTQTPRYLIKTRGQQVTLSCSPISGHRSVSWYQQTPGQGLQFLFEYFSETQRNKGNFPGRFSGRQFSNSRSEMNVSTLELGDSALYLCASSLHGYNEQFFGPGTRLTVL.

The sample holds many counts of this clonotype. The chain uses TRBV5-1 and TRBJ2-3; D is ambiguous. The CDR3 contains 14 residues. Trimming took 7 bases from V and 1 from J, leaving 13 bases between them. CDR1 and CDR2 (germline): SGHRS, YFSETQ. This CDR3 is CASYVLPGTDTQYF. CDR3 DNA sequence: TGCGCCAGCTACGTCTTGCCCGGCACAGATACGCAGTATTTT.

The CDR3 sequence is CASSLALRGTEAFF. Written as DNA, the CDR3 is TGTGCCAGCAGCTTAGCGCTGCGGGGCACTGAAGCTTTCTTT. This chain uses TRBV7-9 with TRBJ1-1; D is uncertain. The CDR3 contains 14 residues. Germline assignment: CDR1 SEHNR and CDR2 FQNEAQ (reference sequence). Trimming left V 0 bases short and J 4 bases short, with 9 bases between.

Only a few counts were recorded for this clonotype. V and J are TRBV5-1 and TRBJ2-1; 7 bases fit TRBD1. Germline V gene sequence: CDR1 SGHRS, CDR2 YFSETQ. Trimming took 2 bases from V and 5 from J; bases not matched to a gene: 7. CDR3 size: 15 residues. This CDR3 reads CASSLFGTADNEQFF. Here the CDR3 DNA reads TGCGCCAGCAGCTTATTCGGGACAGCAGACAATGAGCAGTTCTTC.

This clonotype was seen more than once but under ten times. This CDR3 reads CASSNTGSSQETQYF. The CDR3 DNA follows: TGTGCCAGCAGCAATACAGGGAGCTCGCAAGAGACCCAGTACTTC. V is TRBV7-9 and J is TRBJ2-5; D may be TRBD1 (6 bases). Trimming took 5 bases from V and 2 from J, leaving 15 bases between them. The CDR3 has 15 residues. Per germline, CDR1 SEHNR and CDR2 FQNEAQ (reference sequence).

In DNA, the CDR3 is TGTGCCAGTAGTGGCGCAGAGGCGTACACTGAAGCTTTCTTT. It encodes CASSGAEAYTEAFF. This chain links TRBV19 with TRBJ1-1, with D uncertain. CDR1 is LNHDA, CDR2 SQIVND, per germline (reference sequence). CDR3 length: 14 residues. Trimming shortened V by 5 bases and J by 3 bases, and 13 bases separated the two germline ends.

In this sample, this clonotype turned up a few times. The chain employs TRBV5-1 and TRBJ2-3, with a weak D call TRBD2 (6 bases). This CDR3 has 13 amino acids. Per the germline V gene, CDR1 is SGHRS and CDR2 is YFSETQ. V lost 0 bases, J lost 6 bases, and 8 bases lay in between. CDR3: CASSLAAGDTQYF. CDR3 in DNA: TGCGCCAGCAGCTTGGCCGCGGGGGATACGCAGTATTTT.

The V call is TRBV24-1, the J call TRBJ2-3, with 7 bases lining up with TRBD2. The J segment lost 5 bases and the V segment lost 4 bases, leaving 5 bases of the junction unmatched. Germline CDR1 KGHDR, CDR2 SFDVKD. The CDR3 spans 14 residues. This CDR3 is CATSDRRGVDTQYF. DNA of the CDR3: TGTGCCACCAGTGACCGACGGGGGGTAGATACGCAGTATTTT.

In its sample, this clonotype was seen a few times. The rearrangement joins TRBV7-6 to TRBJ2-3; 7 positions agree with TRBD1. V lost 5 bases to trimming and J lost 5 bases; unmatched junction nucleotides: 16. This CDR3 is 17 amino acids long. CDR1 SGHVS and CDR2 FNYEAQ come from the germline V gene. The CDR3: CASSPLTGHQVIDTQYF. CDR3 DNA sequence: TGTGCCAGCAGCCCGCTGACAGGGCATCAAGTTATAGATACGCAGTATTTT.

There are a few counts of this clonotype. The CDR3 reads CASSSDPGYLLSGANVLTF. CDR3 in DNA: TGTGCCAGCAGCAGTGATCCAGGGTATCTGCTGTCTGGGGCCAACGTCCTGACTTTC. The chain couples TRBV7-8 to TRBJ2-6; maybe TRBD1 (5 bases). CDR1 is SGHVS, CDR2 FQNEAQ, per germline. V gave up 5 bases and J gave up 1 base, with 21 bases separating them. This CDR3 has 19 residues.

V is TRBV9 and J is TRBJ2-2; possible D gene TRBD1, 5 bases. From germline, CDR1 is SGDLS and CDR2 YYNGEE. The CDR3 is 15 residues long. V was trimmed by 3 bases and J by 6 bases, leaving 15 bases between them. The CDR3, as DNA: TGTGCCAGCAGCGGACAAGGGGCCGGCGCCGGGGAGCTGTTTTTT. It codes for CASSGQGAGAGELFF.

The J gene is TRBJ2-7, the V gene TRBV4-3; tentative D call: TRBD2 (6 bases). V was clipped by 1 base and J by 2 bases, with 12 bases between them. Per the germline V gene, CDR1 is LGHNA and CDR2 is YSLEER. This CDR3 comprises 15 residues. CDR3: CASSQAGVPPYEQYF. CDR3 nucleotides: TGCGCCAGCAGCCAAGCGGGAGTCCCCCCCTACGAGCAGTACTTC.

The chain has TRBV5-1 and TRBJ1-4; 8 positions agree with TRBD1. V dropped 1 base and J dropped 7; count of bases not matched to a gene: 3. This CDR3 has 14 residues. CDR1 and CDR2 (germline): SGHRS, YFSETQ. In DNA, the CDR3 is TGCGCCAGCAGCTTGACAGGGGGGAGTGAAAAACTGTTTTTT. Translating it yields CASSLTGGSEKLFF.

The rearrangement uses TRBV3-1 and TRBJ2-1, with D perhaps matching TRBD2 (5 bases). CDR1 LGHDT and CDR2 YNNKEL come from the germline V gene (reference sequence). V lost 5 bases to trimming and J lost 7 bases, with 9 bases between them. This CDR3 comprises 12 residues. CDR3 bases: TGTGCCAGCAGCACTAGAATAAATGAGCAGTTCTTC. It specifies CASSTRINEQFF.

The gene calls are TRBV9 and TRBJ2-2; 9 bases align to TRBD2. The CDR3 contains 16 residues. Losses at the gene ends were 0 bases for V and 2 bases for J; bases not matched to a gene: 2. Germline CDR1 and CDR2: SGDLS and YYNGEE. The DNA for the CDR3 is TGTGCCAGCAGCGTAGGTAGCGGGAGTAACACCGGGGAGCTGTTTTTT. It codes for CASSVGSGSNTGELFF. The full variable domain, rest sourced from reference TRBV9 and TRBJ2-2, is DSGVTQTPKHLITATGQRVTLRCSPRSGDLSVYWYQQSLDQGLQFLIQYYNGEERAKGNILERFSAQQFPDLHSELNLSSLELGDSALYFCASSVGSGSNTGELFFGEGSRLTVL.